The T cell receptor (beta chain) under discussion was sequenced for a study of blood T cell repertoires in COVID-19 (dated by TCRdb to the early 2020s). Describing the broader study: Collaborator samples came from the United States, Italy and Spain and covered acute and convalescent phases of COVID-19. Where available, HLA class I and class II types were taken from metadata supplied by the sample provider and were not determined by assay-based typing. The material from the prospective study consisted of cDNA or gDNA derived from T cells, B-cell-depleted T cells, or PBMCs. The dataset comprised deeply sampled blood TCRbeta repertoires from subjects exposed to, actively infected with, or recovered from COVID-19. Samples came from the ongoing ImmuneRACE study (first 160 participants) plus 1,254 subjects from 6 global collaborators. The repertoires were released in a freely available public database intended as a resource for research on the immune response to SARS-CoV-2. The sample metadata nearly always contained a de-identified subject ID, COVID-19 status, age in years and sex.

General conclusions and limits of the study: How much clinical and demographic metadata was included differed by source and by participant, and the metadata was provided uncurated.

Collaborating institutions collected whole blood in K2EDTA tubes following their own protocols. For TCRbeta analysis, collaborators shipped samples in one of three forms: frozen whole blood, isolated PBMCs, or DNA extracted from either of those sample types. TCRbeta CDR3 regions were amplified from genomic DNA by means of the immunoSEQ Assay, a bias-controlled multiplex PCR. Regarding the original processing steps: The number of nucleated cells in each sample was estimated from the amplification of reference gene primers within the assay. Sequence reads were collapsed and filtered to measure the absolute abundance of every unique TCRbeta CDR3 rearrangement. Productive Simpson clonality was computed per sample as the square root of Simpson's diversity index over productive rearrangements. Here the immuneACCESS table is served through TCRdb, limited to in-frame sequences with V and J called. Missing clones are a known gap in these copies; in checked studies unresolved V genes cover under half, and the rest lacks a known reason. The DNA was the basis for D and trimming; V, J and clone size are from that table. In all, the sample holds approximately 280,000 clones, and approximately 85% of those were seen once. The ten largest clonotypes hold approximately 8.5% of the sample.

Taken from cysteine to phenylalanine, the CDR3 has 12 residues. Only the CDR3 DNA stays, 36 bases, in frame from base 1. Based on the germline V gene, the CDR1 and CDR2 sequences are ENHRY and SYGVKD. The germline ends are 10 bases apart after V is trimmed by 4 bases and J by 9 bases. This clone has a single count. The antigen it binds to is not known. No quality values exist for individual bases; no much larger clone is one base distant. Sequencing was carried out using peripheral blood. Recombination connected TRBV10-3 to TRBJ2-1, with the D gene uncertain. This TCR was recovered from a man between 18 and 29 years old with active or convalescent COVID-19. The sequenced DNA is TGTGCCATCAGTGTACCTAGTGGTGAGCAGTTCTTC. This gives the protein CAISVPSGEQFF.